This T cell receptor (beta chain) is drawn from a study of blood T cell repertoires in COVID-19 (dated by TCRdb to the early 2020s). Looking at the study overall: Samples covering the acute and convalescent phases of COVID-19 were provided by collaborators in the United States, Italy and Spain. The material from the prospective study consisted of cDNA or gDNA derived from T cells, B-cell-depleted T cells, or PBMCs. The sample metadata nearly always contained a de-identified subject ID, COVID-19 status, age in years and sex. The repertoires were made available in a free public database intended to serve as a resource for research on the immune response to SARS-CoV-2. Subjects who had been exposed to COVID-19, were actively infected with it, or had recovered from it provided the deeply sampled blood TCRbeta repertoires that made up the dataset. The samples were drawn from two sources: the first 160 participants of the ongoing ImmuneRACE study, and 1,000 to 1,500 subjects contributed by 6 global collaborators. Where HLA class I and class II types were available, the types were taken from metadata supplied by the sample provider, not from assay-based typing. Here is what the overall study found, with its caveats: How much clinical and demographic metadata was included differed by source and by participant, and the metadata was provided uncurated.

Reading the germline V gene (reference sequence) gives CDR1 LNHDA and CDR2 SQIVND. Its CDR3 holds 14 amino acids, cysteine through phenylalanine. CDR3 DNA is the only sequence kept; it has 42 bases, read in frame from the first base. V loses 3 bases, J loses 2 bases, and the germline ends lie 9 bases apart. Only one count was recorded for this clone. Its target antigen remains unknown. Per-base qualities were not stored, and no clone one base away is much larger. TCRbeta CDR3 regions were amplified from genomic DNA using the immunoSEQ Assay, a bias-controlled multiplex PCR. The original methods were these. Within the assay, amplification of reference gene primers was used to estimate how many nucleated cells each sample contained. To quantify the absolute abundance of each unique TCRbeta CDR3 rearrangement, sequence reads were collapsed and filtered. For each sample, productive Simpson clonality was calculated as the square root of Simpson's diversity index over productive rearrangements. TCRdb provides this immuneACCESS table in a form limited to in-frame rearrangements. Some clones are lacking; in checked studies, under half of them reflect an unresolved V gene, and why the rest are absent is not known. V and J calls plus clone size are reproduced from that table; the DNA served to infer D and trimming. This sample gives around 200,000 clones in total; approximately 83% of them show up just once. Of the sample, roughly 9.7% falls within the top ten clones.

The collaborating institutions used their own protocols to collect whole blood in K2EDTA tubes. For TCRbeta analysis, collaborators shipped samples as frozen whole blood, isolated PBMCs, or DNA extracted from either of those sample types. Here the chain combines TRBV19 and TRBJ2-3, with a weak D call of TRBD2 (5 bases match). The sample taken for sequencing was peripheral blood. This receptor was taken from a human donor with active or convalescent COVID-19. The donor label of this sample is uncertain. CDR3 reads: CASSIERSTDTQYF. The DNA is TGTGCCAGTAGTATTGAGCGGTCCACAGATACGCAGTATTTT.